This T cell receptor (beta chain) is from a study of human T cells and chemical hapten exposure. Each CDR3 protein is one row after TCRdb ran MiXCR on the RACE reads. The sample lists about 87,000 distinct CDR3 sequences, about 8.9% occurring once. Time point described: pre-sensitization, week 0. The treatment was: therapeutic diphenylcyclopropenone sensitization with weekly scalp DPC. This clonotype turned up a few times. The sequencing here drew on whole blood, taken in connection with sensitization to the hapten diphenylcyclopropenone (DPC). The TCR sequence derives from a middle-aged woman with alopecia areata. Some clones in this sample may be carry-over from other donors' samples.

The CDR3 DNA is TGTGCCAGCAGTCTGGACAGCCTCTATCAGCCCCAGCATTTT. As protein: CASSLDSLYQPQHF. The chain is built from TRBV2 and TRBJ1-5; a weak D match, TRBD1 (6 bases). The CDR3 has 14 residues. Germline V gene data show CDR1 as SNHLY and CDR2 as FYNNEI. Trimming stripped 5 bases from V and 5 bases from J, with 13 bases between.